The present entry profiles one T cell receptor beta chain with its context. MiXCR, applied by TCRdb to the PCR reads, yields one record per CDR3 protein. The data contain tens of thousands of distinct CDR3 sequences, 49% of them singletons. The data derive from a study of vaccination and CD4 T cells after COVID-19. Germline CDR1 and CDR2: SEHNR and FQNEAQ (reference sequence). The CDR3 has 11 amino acids. V shed 5 bases and J shed 8 bases, with 9 bases lying between them. Indicated time point: late sampling 161 to 241 days after vaccination in a few convalescent patients. The TCR sequence derives from a human donor who had recovered from COVID-19. Sequencing used CD4+ T cells from blood, obtained about 7 months after SARS-CoV-2 vaccination. V and J are TRBV7-9 and TRBJ1-1; D is unresolved. In nucleotides, the CDR3 is TGTGCCAGCAGCCCCAATAGGGAAGCTTTCTTT. It yields the protein CASSPNREAFF.